In this sample, the clone carrying this TCR beta chain turned up many times. Antigen unknown. This specimen belongs to a study of T-cell memory formation after mild COVID-19. In the study overall: For the most part, TCR clusters were specific to one donor.

CDR1 and CDR2 (germline): MNHEY, SVGAGI. V lost 2 bases and J lost 4; bases outside the gene matches: 20. There are 21 residues in the CDR3. A 5'RACE reaction primed in the constant segment made cDNA libraries of TCR alpha and TCR beta, and these carried sample barcodes and UMIs. TCRdb re-called the 5' RACE reads with MiXCR, one entry per CDR3 protein. Found here are under 250,000 distinct CDR3 sequences, approximately 15% of them singletons; the top ten hold 2.1%. General study findings and limits: Clones contracting across day 15 to 85 had a balanced CD4/CD8 profile; later expanding clones leaned CD4+.

Sequenced: PBMCs or a T cell subset sorted from them (not recorded which). The rearrangement uses TRBV6-5 and TRBJ2-6, with TRBD1 identical over 7 bases. The receptor's source is an adult woman who had mild COVID-19 (a few samples of this study predate the infection). Cell type and time point are not known. This CDR3 is CASSYLAGSTGHLWGANVLTF. The CDR3 DNA sequence: TGTGCCAGCAGTTACCTAGCCGGATCGACAGGGCACCTATGGGGGGCCAACGTCCTGACTTTC.